These 17 T cell receptor beta chains were all obtained from the same sample, sequenced in a study of early T cells in non-severe SARS-CoV-2 infection. TCRdb re-called the 5' RACE reads with MiXCR, one entry per CDR3 protein. The repertoire has about 80,000 distinct CDR3 sequences, roughly an eighth of them found once; the top ten carry around 16%. The material sequenced was whole blood, taken at baseline. These receptors came from an adult who was a healthcare worker with PCR-confirmed SARS-CoV-2 infection or an uninfected control (not recorded which). The donor label of this sample is uncertain.

This clonotype was observed many times. This rearrangement joins TRBV4-2 to TRBJ2-7, with unresolved D. CDR1 and CDR2 from the germline V gene are LGHNA and YNFKEQ. Trimming stripped 0 bases from V and 1 base from J, with 10 bases between. This CDR3 has 15 amino acids. The chain's CDR3 is CASSQDRWPSYEQYF. CDR3 DNA sequence: TGTGCCAGCAGCCAAGATCGGTGGCCTTCCTACGAGCAGTACTTC.

This clonotype occurred many times. The gene calls are TRBV19 and TRBJ2-7; D is unclear. Germline CDR1 and CDR2: LNHDA and SQIVND (reference sequence). The germline V and J ends were trimmed by 5 bases and 3 bases, with 20 bases remaining between them. The CDR3 totals 16 residues. Here the CDR3 reads CASSPYAVTVGYEQYF. CDR3 nucleotide sequence: TGTGCCAGTAGTCCTTACGCGGTAACTGTGGGCTACGAGCAGTACTTC.

This clonotype appeared many times. The chain carries TRBV12-3 or TRBV12-4 and TRBJ2-5, with 10 bases that match TRBD1. The CDR3 extends over 14 amino acids. V shed 6 bases, J shed 7 bases, and the junction held 8 bases outside the gene matches. The chain's CDR3 is CASSPGGQGRTQYF. The DNA for the CDR3 is TGTGCCAGCAGCCCAGGGGGACAGGGGCGGACCCAGTACTTC.

This rearrangement joins TRBV3-1 to TRBJ2-7; D may be TRBD2 (6 bases). V lost 3 bases, J lost 0 bases, and 9 bases lay in between. CDR3 size: 14 residues. Looked up from germline, CDR1 is LGHDT and CDR2 is YNNKEL (reference sequence). CDR3 protein: CASSHWRGSYEQYF. CDR3 in DNA: TGTGCCAGCAGCCATTGGCGGGGCTCCTACGAGCAGTACTTC.

This clonotype was picked up a small number of times. The V and J genes are TRBV18 and TRBJ2-3; 8 positions match TRBD1. After removal of 3 bases from V and 2 bases from J, the junction contained 7 bases not matched to a gene. Germline assignment: CDR1 KGHSH and CDR2 LQKENI. The CDR3 is made up of 16 amino acids. The CDR3 sequence: CASSPQQGELTDTQYF. DNA of the CDR3: TGTGCCAGCTCACCTCAACAGGGGGAACTCACAGATACGCAGTATTTT.

This clonotype was recorded at least ten times. As DNA, the CDR3 is TGTGCCAGCAGTGAATCTTGGCTAGATGGCTACACCTTC. Amino acid sequence: CASSESWLDGYTF. The V gene is TRBV25-1, the J gene TRBJ1-2; D unresolved. CDR1 MGHDK and CDR2 SYGVNS come from the germline V gene. The CDR3 runs 13 residues. V lost 1 base, J lost 6 bases, and 9 bases lay in between.

V usage is TRBV12-5 and J usage is TRBJ2-1; a possible D gene is TRBD2 (5 bases). CDR1 and CDR2 from the germline V gene are LGHNT and FRNRAP. This CDR3 is 12 amino acids long. With 4 bases removed from V and 9 bases from J, the gap between germline ends came to 10 bases. The DNA of the CDR3 is TGTGCTAGTGGTTATCTACTAGGTGAGCAGTTCTTC. It yields the protein CASGYLLGEQFF.

The genes are TRBV6-2 or TRBV6-3 and TRBJ2-5; possible D gene TRBD2, 6 bases. The CDR3 is made up of 13 amino acids. CDR1 and CDR2 from the germline V gene are MNHEY and SVGEGT. With 2 bases removed from V and 5 bases from J, the gap between germline ends came to 9 bases. The CDR3 nucleotides are TGTGCCAGCAGTTACCGGACTAAGGAGACCCAGTACTTC. This gives the protein CASSYRTKETQYF.

For this clonotype: With a much larger clone just one base away, this may be a read error. The chain has TRBV20-1 and TRBJ2-1; 10 positions agree with TRBD1. Germline V gene lookup returns CDR1 DFQATT and CDR2 SNEGSKA (reference sequence). The CDR3 contains 12 residues. CDR3 in amino acids: CRWGQGYNVQFF. The CDR3 region has the DNA TGCAGATGGGGACAGGGGTACAATGTGCAGTTCTTC.

This clonotype occurred many times. The chain combines TRBV20-1 with TRBJ2-7; the match to TRBD2 covers 8 bases. V lost 0 bases, J lost 5 bases, and 6 bases stayed unmatched. Germline V gene sequence: CDR1 DFQATT, CDR2 SNEGSKA (reference sequence). There are 14 residues in the CDR3. The CDR3 DNA reads as TGCAGTGCTAGAGATCGAAGCGGGAGCGACGAGCAGTACTTC. It is translated as CSARDRSGSDEQYF.

This clonotype was observed many times. The chain carries TRBV6-6 and TRBJ2-3; D is uncertain. Looked up from germline, CDR1 is MNHNY and CDR2 is SVGAGI (reference sequence). The CDR3 covers 11 residues. The ends were cut back, 7 bases at V and 2 bases at J, with 4 bases in the middle. The CDR3 reads CASTYTDTQYF. Written as DNA, the CDR3 is TGTGCCAGCACGTACACAGATACGCAGTATTTT.

This clonotype was detected only a few times. The rearrangement joins TRBV3-1 to TRBJ1-2; D gene uncertain. Trimming took off 3 bases at V and 4 bases at J, with 9 bases between the two ends. CDR1 is LGHDT, CDR2 YNNKEL, per germline (reference sequence). The CDR3 is made up of 13 amino acids. The CDR3 DNA follows: TGTGCCAGCAGCCAGCTCTTCCTCTATGGCTACACCTTC. This gives the protein CASSQLFLYGYTF.

The chain carries TRBV6-5 and TRBJ2-5; 9 bases are shared with TRBD1. J gave up 5 bases and V 5 bases, and 0 bases lay outside the gene matches. The germline V gene encodes CDR1 MNHEY and CDR2 SVGAGI. This CDR3 is 12 amino acids long. The DNA for the CDR3 is TGTGCCAGCAGTGACAGGGGGGAGACCCAGTACTTC. It specifies CASSDRGETQYF.

This chain uses TRBV19 with TRBJ2-7; D might be TRBD2 (7 bases). Germline CDR1 is LNHDA and CDR2 is SQIVND (reference sequence). V was cut by 1 base and J by 2 bases, with 12 bases left in between. The CDR3 has 15 amino acids. DNA of the CDR3: TGTGCCAGTAGTATAGTGGCGGGGGCCACCTACGAGCAGTACTTC. It yields the protein CASSIVAGATYEQYF. Filled out from reference TRBV19 and TRBJ2-7, the complete variable domain reads DGGITQSPKYLFRKEGQNVTLSCEQNLNHDAMYWYRQDPGQGLRLIYYSQIVNDFQKGDIAEGYSVSREKKESFPLTVTSAQKNPTAFYLCASSIVAGATYEQYFGPGTRLTVT.

Only a few counts were recorded for this clonotype. V gene TRBV6-2 or TRBV6-3 combines with J gene TRBJ2-1, with TRBD1 matching 7 bases. Trimming removed 4 bases from V and 1 base from J; junction bases left unmatched: 1. The CDR3 is made up of 14 amino acids. The germline V gene has CDR1 MNHEY and CDR2 SVGEGT. The CDR3 here is CASSWDRSYNEQFF. The CDR3 DNA reads TGTGCCAGCAGTTGGGACAGATCCTACAATGAGCAGTTCTTC.

The chain carries TRBV6-6 and TRBJ2-3; D unresolved. Germline-derived CDR1 and CDR2 are MNHNY and SVGAGI (reference sequence). V gave up 5 bases and J gave up 5 bases, with 8 bases separating them. This CDR3 spans 12 amino acids. The CDR3 nucleotides read TGTGCCAGCAGTCAGGACGGAGATACGCAGTATTTT. It yields the protein CASSQDGDTQYF.

V and J are TRBV6-6 and TRBJ2-4, with a tentative D call TRBD2 (6 bases). V lost 0 bases and J lost 8, with 8 bases in between. CDR3 length: 13 residues. Germline CDR1 reads MNHNY; CDR2 reads SVGAGI (reference sequence). This chain's CDR3 is CASSYSSGDIQYF. As DNA, the CDR3 is TGTGCCAGCAGTTACTCTTCGGGGGACATTCAGTACTTC.